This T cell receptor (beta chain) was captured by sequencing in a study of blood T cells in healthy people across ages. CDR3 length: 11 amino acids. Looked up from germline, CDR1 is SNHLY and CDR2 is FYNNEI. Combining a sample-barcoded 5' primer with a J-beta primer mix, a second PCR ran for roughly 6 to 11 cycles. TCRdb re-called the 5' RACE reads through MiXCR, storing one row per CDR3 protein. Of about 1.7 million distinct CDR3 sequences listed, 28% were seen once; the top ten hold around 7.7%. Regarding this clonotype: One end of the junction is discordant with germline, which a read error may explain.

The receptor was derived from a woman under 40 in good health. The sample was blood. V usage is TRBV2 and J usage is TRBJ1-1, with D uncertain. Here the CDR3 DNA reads TGTGCCAGCTGTGAGAGGCCTGAAGCTTTCTTT. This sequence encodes CASCERPEAFF.